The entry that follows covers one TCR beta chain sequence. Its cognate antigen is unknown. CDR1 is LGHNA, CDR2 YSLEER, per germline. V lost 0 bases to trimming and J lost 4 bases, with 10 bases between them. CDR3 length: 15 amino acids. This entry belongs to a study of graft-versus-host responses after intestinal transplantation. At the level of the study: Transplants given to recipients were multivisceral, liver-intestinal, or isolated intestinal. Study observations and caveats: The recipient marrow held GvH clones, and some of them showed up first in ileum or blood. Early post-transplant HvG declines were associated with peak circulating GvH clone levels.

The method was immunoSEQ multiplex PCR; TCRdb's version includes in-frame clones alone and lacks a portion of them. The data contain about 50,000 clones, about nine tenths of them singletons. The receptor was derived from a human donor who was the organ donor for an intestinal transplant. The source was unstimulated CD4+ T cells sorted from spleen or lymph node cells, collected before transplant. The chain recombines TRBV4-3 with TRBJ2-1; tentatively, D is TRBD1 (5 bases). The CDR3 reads CASSQDGAEYNEQFF. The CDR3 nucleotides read TGCGCCAGCAGCCAAGATGGGGCGGAGTACAATGAGCAGTTCTTC.